A single sample is the source of the 17 T cell receptor beta chains below, sequenced in a study of blood T cell repertoires in COVID-19. Profiling relied on immunoSEQ multiplex PCR, and the TCRdb table lists in-frame clones only, not all of them. The sample has roughly 150,000 clones, about 84% seen once. The sample comprised peripheral blood. Receptor source: a woman aged 50 to 60 with acute or convalescent COVID-19.

This chain uses TRBV5-5 with TRBJ2-1; perhaps TRBD1 as D (6 bases). The CDR3 length is 14 residues. Trimming took 3 bases from V and 10 from J, leaving 17 bases between them. Germline CDR1 SGHKS, CDR2 YYEKEE (reference sequence). The CDR3 sequence is CASSSAGGQREQFF. The DNA for the CDR3 is TGTGCCAGCAGCTCTGCCGGAGGACAGCGAGAGCAGTTCTTC.

The V gene is TRBV7-2, the J gene TRBJ2-1; 8 bases line up with TRBD2. Germline loops: CDR1 SGHTA, CDR2 FQGNSA. CDR3 length: 15 amino acids. With 6 bases clipped from V and 8 bases from J, the junction kept 12 bases outside the gene matches. The CDR3 protein is CASSQGTRSLYEQFF. In nucleotides, the CDR3 is TGTGCCAGCAGTCAAGGGACTAGAAGTTTGTATGAGCAGTTCTTC.

In its sample, this clone was seen once. The J gene is TRBJ1-2, the V gene TRBV11-2; D possibly corresponds to TRBD1 (5 bases). Trimming removed 1 base from V and 4 bases from J, with 10 bases in between. The CDR3 is made up of 14 amino acids. In germline, CDR1 is SGHAT, CDR2 FQNNGV. This chain's CDR3 is CASSLAGGGYGYTF. CDR3 DNA sequence: TGTGCCAGCAGCTTAGCCGGGGGGGGCTATGGCTACACCTTC.

V and J are TRBV6-5 and TRBJ1-2; 7 bases agree with TRBD1. This CDR3 contains 16 residues. CDR1 is MNHEY, CDR2 SVGAGI, per germline. Trimming cost V 0 bases and J 6 bases; bases outside gene matches: 10. CDR3 in amino acids: CASSYSVFGQVDGYTF. CDR3 sequence (DNA): TGTGCCAGCAGTTACTCGGTTTTCGGACAGGTGGATGGCTACACCTTC.

This rearrangement joins TRBV11-2 to TRBJ2-7, with D possibly TRBD2 on 7 matching bases. In germline, CDR1 is SGHAT, CDR2 FQNNGV. The germline V and J ends were trimmed by 5 bases and 7 bases, with 21 bases remaining between them. This CDR3 region has 15 residues. CDR3 nucleotide sequence: TGTGCCAGCAGCCGAACTGAGGGGGGGATTTTGGAGCAGTACTTC. It is translated as CASSRTEGGILEQYF.

This chain joins TRBV21-1 and TRBJ2-2; no DNA check was done on the table's D call, TRBD1. TRBV21-1 is a pseudogene segment. The CDR3 has 22 residues. CDR3 region: CASSKGRVGRGDSDTNTGELFF. In DNA form, the CDR3 reads TGTGCCAGCAGCAAAGGCCGGGTAGGCAGGGGCGATAGTGATACGAACACCGGGGAGCTGTTTTTT.

The gene calls are TRBV2 and TRBJ1-1; 7 nucleotides match TRBD1. CDR1 is SNHLY, CDR2 FYNNEI, per germline. Trimming cost V 10 bases and J 2 bases; bases outside gene matches: 7. This CDR3 has 13 amino acids. The CDR3 coding sequence is TGTGCCACACAACAGGGGCAAAACACTGAAGCTTTCTTT. Its protein product is CATQQGQNTEAFF.

Here the CDR3 reads CATSDPGGEQYF. The CDR3 region has the DNA TGTGCCACCAGTGACCCAGGGGGCGAGCAGTACTTC. The rearrangement links TRBV24-1 to TRBJ2-7, with TRBD1 identical over 7 bases. CDR1 is KGHDR, CDR2 SFDVKD, per germline. CDR3 length equals 12 residues. Trimming took 4 bases from V and 6 from J; bases not matched to a gene: 2.

Here the CDR3 DNA reads TGTGCCAGCAGTTGGCAGGGGACAGCCAATCAGCCCCAGCATTTT. This encodes CASSWQGTANQPQHF. J is TRBJ1-5 and V is TRBV6-2 or TRBV6-3, with 7 bases identical to TRBD1. The CDR3 has 15 amino acids. The ends lost 4 bases at V and 3 bases at J; junction bases unmatched: 6. CDR1 is MNHEY, CDR2 SVGEGT, per germline.

The chain joins TRBV27 to TRBJ1-1; D unclear. Trimming left V 5 bases short and J 4 bases short, with 14 bases between. Per germline, CDR1 MNHEY and CDR2 SMNVEV (reference sequence). This CDR3 is 14 amino acids long. The CDR3 is CASSPYNSGTEAFF. The CDR3 DNA reads TGTGCCAGCAGTCCCTATAACTCGGGCACTGAAGCTTTCTTT.

This clone was counted once. The V and J genes are TRBV5-4 and TRBJ2-2; D gene uncertain. V lost 4 bases and J 2 bases, leaving 3 bases between the germline ends. The germline gives CDR1 SGHNT, CDR2 YYREEE (reference sequence). CDR3 length equals 12 residues. CDR3 nucleotides: TGTGCCAGCAGCCAAAACACCGGGGAGCTGTTTTTT. As protein: CASSQNTGELFF.

The chain recombines TRBV20-1 with TRBJ2-3; D call uncertain. Germline CDR1 reads DFQATT; CDR2 reads SNEGSKA (reference sequence). The CDR3 covers 11 residues. Trimming removed 4 bases at V and 6 bases at J, with 8 bases between. CDR3 sequence: CSAIDSDTQYF. DNA of the CDR3: TGCAGTGCTATCGACTCGGATACGCAGTATTTT.

The sample holds a few counts of this clone. The chain recombines TRBV19 with TRBJ1-5; 9 bases agree with TRBD1. The CDR3 is 14 residues long. J lost 7 bases, V lost 3 bases, and 4 bases had no gene match. Per the germline V gene, CDR1 is LNHDA and CDR2 is SQIVND (reference sequence). CDR3 amino acids: CASSMGQGGQPQHF. In nucleotides, the CDR3 is TGTGCCAGTAGTATGGGACAGGGAGGCCAGCCCCAGCATTTT.

The sample holds a few counts of this clone. Other DNA sequences in the same sample also yield this CDR3. This rearrangement joins TRBV7-9 to TRBJ1-2, with 7 bases that match TRBD1. The CDR3 is made up of 12 amino acids. The germline CDR1 and CDR2 sequences are SEHNR and FQNEAQ (reference sequence). J gave up 4 bases and V 5 bases, and 1 base lay outside the gene matches. The CDR3 coding sequence is TGTGCCAGCAGCCGGGACAGCTATGGCTACACCTTC. Amino acids: CASSRDSYGYTF.

The chain couples TRBV30 to TRBJ1-6; 10 nucleotides line up with TRBD1. The CDR3 consists of 14 residues. J was trimmed by 7 bases and V by 2 bases; bases with no gene match: 2. Looked up from germline, CDR1 is GTSNPN and CDR2 is SVGIG (reference sequence). CDR3 nucleotide sequence: TGTGCCTGGAGTCCGGGACAGGGGAATTCACCCCTCCACTTT. This encodes CAWSPGQGNSPLHF.

The chain uses TRBV5-5 and TRBJ1-5, with D hard to call. Germline V lookup: CDR1 SGHKS, CDR2 YYEKEE (reference sequence). This CDR3 is built from 14 residues. V lost 1 base and J lost 0, with 5 bases in between. CDR3 sequence: CASSLLSSNQPQHF. CDR3 DNA sequence: TGTGCCAGCAGCTTGCTTAGTAGCAATCAGCCCCAGCATTTT.

This chain joins TRBV6-5 and TRBJ2-7, with 7 positions matching TRBD2. The CDR3 spans 15 residues. Looked up from germline, CDR1 is MNHEY and CDR2 is SVGAGI. With V trimmed by 2 bases and J by 5 bases, 9 bases remained unmatched. The CDR3 DNA follows: TGTGCCAGCAGTTACCCCAATTCGGGGGGAAACGAGCAGTACTTC. Its translation is CASSYPNSGGNEQYF.